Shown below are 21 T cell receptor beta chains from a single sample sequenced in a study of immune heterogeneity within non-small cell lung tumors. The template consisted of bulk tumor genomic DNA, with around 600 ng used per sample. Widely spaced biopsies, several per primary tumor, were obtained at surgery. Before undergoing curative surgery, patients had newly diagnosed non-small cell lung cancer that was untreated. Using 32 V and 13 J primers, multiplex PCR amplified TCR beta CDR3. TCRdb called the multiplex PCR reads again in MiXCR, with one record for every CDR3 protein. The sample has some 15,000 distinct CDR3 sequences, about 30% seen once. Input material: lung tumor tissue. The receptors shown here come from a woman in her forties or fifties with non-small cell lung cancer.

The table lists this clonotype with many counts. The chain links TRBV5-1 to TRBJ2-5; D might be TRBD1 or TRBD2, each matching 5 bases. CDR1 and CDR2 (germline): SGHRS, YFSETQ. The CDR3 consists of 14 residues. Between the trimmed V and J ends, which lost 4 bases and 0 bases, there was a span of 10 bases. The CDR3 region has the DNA TGCGCCAGCAGCCCGGGGCTCGACCAAGAGACCCAGTACTTC. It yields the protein CASSPGLDQETQYF.

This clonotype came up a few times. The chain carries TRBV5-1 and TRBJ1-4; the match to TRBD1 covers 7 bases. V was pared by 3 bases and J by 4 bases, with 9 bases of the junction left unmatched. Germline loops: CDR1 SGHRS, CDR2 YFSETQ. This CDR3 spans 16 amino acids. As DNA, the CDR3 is TGCGCCAGCAGCTCCTACGGGGACAGAAATAATGAAAAACTGTTTTTT. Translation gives CASSSYGDRNNEKLFF.

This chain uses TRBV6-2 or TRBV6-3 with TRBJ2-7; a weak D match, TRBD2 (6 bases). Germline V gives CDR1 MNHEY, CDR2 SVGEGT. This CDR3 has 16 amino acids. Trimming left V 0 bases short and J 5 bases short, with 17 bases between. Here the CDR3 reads CASSYSLASHDDEQYF. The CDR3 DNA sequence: TGTGCCAGCAGTTACTCTCTAGCGTCCCATGATGACGAGCAGTACTTC.

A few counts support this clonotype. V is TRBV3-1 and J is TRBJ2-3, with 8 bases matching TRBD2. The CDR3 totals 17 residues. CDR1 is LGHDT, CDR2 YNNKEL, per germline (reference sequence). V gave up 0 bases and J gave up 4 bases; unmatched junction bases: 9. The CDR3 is CASSQERAGVSADTQYF. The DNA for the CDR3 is TGTGCCAGCAGCCAAGAGCGAGCGGGAGTCTCGGCAGATACGCAGTATTTT.

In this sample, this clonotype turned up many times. CDR3 in amino acids: CASSLLGSDTQYF. The CDR3, as DNA: TGTGCCAGCAGCTTGCTAGGGTCAGATACGCAGTATTTT. The chain employs TRBV27 and TRBJ2-3, with unresolved D. CDR3 length equals 13 residues. The V end was cut by 6 bases, the J end by 4 bases, with 11 bases between. Germline V gene data show CDR1 as MNHEY and CDR2 as SMNVEV (reference sequence).

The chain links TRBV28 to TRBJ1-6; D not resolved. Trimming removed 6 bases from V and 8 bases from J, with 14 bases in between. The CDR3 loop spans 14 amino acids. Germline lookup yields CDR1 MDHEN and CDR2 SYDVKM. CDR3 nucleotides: TGTGCCAGCAGCCGTTATACGCAGGATTCACCCCTCCACTTT. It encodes CASSRYTQDSPLHF.

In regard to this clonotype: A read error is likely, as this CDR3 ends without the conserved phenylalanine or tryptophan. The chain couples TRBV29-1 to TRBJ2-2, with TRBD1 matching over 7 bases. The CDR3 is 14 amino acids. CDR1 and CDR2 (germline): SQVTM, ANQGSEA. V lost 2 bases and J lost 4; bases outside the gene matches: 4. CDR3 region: CSVERQGFTGELFL. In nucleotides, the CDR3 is TGCAGCGTTGAACGACAGGGATTCACCGGGGAGCTGTTTCTT.

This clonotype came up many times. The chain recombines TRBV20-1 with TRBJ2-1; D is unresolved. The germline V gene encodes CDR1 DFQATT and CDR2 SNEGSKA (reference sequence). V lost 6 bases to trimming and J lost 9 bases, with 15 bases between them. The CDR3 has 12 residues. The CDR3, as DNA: TGCAGTGCCGCCCCTCTAGTTTCTGAGCAGTTCTTC. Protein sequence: CSAAPLVSEQFF.

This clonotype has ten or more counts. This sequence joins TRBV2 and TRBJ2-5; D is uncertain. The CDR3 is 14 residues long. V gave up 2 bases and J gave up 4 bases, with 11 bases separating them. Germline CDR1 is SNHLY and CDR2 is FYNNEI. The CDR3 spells CASSEWPPPETQYF. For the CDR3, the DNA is TGTGCCAGCAGTGAATGGCCTCCTCCAGAGACCCAGTACTTC.

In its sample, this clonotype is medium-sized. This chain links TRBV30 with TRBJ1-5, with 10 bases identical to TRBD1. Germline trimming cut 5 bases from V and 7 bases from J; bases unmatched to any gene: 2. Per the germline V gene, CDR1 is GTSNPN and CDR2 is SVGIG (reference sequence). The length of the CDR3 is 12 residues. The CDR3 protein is CAWGDRGQPQHF. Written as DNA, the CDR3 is TGTGCCTGGGGGGACAGGGGCCAGCCCCAGCATTTT.

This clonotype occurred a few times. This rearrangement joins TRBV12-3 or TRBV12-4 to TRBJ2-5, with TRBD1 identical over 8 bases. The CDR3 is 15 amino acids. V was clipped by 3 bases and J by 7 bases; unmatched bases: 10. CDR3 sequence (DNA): TGTGCCAGCAGTTTTGGAGGGACAGGCGGGCGGACCCAGTACTTC. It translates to CASSFGGTGGRTQYF.

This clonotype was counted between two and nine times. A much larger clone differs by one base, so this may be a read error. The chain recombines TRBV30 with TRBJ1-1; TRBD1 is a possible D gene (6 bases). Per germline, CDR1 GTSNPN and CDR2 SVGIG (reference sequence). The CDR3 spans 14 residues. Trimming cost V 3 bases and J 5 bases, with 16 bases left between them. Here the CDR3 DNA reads TGTGCCTGGAGCCCTGCACAGGGAGGAACTGAAGCTTTCTTT. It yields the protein CAWSPAQGGTEAFF.

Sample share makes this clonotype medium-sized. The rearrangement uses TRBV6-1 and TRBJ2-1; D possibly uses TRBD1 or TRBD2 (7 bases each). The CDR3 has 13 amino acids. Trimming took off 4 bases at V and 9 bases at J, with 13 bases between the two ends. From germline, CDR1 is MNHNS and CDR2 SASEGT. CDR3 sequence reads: CASSATGEGEQFF. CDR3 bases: TGTGCCAGCAGTGCTACAGGGGAGGGTGAGCAGTTCTTC.

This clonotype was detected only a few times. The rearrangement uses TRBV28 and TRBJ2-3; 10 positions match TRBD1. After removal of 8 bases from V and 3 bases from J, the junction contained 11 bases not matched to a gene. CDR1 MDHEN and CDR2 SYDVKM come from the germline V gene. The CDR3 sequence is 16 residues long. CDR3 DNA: TGTGCCAGCGGTGGGGAGGACAGGGGGAGGACAGATACGCAGTATTTT. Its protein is CASGGEDRGRTDTQYF.

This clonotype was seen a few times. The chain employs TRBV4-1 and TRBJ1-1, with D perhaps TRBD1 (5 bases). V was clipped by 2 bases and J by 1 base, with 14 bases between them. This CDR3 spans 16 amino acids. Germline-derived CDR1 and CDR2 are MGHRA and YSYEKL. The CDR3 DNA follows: TGCGCCAGCAGCCAACAAGGAACGGGGGGGAACACTGAAGCTTTCTTT. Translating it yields CASSQQGTGGNTEAFF.

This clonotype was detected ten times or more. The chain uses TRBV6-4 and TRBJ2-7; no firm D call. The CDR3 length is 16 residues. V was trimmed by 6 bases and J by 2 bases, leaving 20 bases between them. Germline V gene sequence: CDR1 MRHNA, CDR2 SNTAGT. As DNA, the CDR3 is TGTGCCAGCAGGAAACCCGATCACCAAAGAACCTACGAGCAGTACTTC. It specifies CASRKPDHQRTYEQYF.

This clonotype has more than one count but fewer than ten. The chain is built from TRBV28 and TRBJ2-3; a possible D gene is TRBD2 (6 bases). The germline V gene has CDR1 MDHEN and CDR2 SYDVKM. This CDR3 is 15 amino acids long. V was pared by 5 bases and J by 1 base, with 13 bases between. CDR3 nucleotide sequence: TGTGCCAGCAGTGAGGGAGGATTGGGCACAGATACGCAGTATTTT. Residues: CASSEGGLGTDTQYF.

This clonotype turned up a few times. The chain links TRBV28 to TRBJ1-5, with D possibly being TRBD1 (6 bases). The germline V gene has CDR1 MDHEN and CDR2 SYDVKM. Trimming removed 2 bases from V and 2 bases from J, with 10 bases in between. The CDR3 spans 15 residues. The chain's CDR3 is CASSLGGARNQPQHF. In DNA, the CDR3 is TGTGCCAGCAGTTTAGGGGGGGCGCGCAATCAGCCCCAGCATTTT.

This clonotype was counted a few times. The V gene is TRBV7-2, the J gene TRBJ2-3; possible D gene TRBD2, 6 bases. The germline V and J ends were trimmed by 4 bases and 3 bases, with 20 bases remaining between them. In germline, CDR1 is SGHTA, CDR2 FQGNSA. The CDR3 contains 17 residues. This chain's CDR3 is CASSSPTIAGGTDTQYF. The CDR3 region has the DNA TGTGCCAGCAGCTCCCCCACGATAGCCGGGGGTACAGATACGCAGTATTTT.

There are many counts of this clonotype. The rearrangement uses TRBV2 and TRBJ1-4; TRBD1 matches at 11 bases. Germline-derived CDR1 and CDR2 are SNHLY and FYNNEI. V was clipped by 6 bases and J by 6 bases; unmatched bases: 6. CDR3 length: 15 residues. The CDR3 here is CASRGDRGKDEKLFF. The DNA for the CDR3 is TGTGCCAGCAGGGGGGACAGGGGGAAGGATGAAAAACTGTTTTTT. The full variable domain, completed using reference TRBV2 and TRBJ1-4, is EPEVTQTPSHQVTQMGQEVILRCVPISNHLYFYWYRQILGQKVEFLVSFYNNEISEKSEIFDDQFSVERPDGSNFTLKIRSTKLEDSAMYFCASRGDRGKDEKLFFGSGTQLSVL.

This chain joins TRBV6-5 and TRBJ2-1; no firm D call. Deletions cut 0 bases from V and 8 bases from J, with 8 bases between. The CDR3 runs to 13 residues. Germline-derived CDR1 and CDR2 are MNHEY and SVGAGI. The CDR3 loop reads CASSYSIGDEQFF. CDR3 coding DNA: TGTGCCAGCAGTTACTCGATTGGGGATGAGCAGTTCTTC.